A selection of T cell receptor beta chains follows, all from one sample in a study of identical twins. TCRdb used MiXCR to reprocess the 5' RACE reads, holding one entry per CDR3 protein. The table includes 350,000 to 450,000 distinct CDR3 sequences, less than 20% detected once. Sequencing was performed on naive T cells sorted from blood. These receptors all stem from a man in his fifties in good health. The CDR3 runs from the conserved cysteine through the conserved F or W. Fields, in order: J gene, clone size, V gene, D gene, CDR3 protein, CDR3 DNA. The D gene is left open where the match is weak. The size field is filled for only some rows; it gives once, few, many or a size class.

TRBJ2-2,few,TRBV3-1,.,CASSHVPGELFF,TGTGCCAGCAGTCACGTCCCCGGGGAGCTGTTTTTT
TRBJ2-4,many,TRBV5-5,.,CASSPDFIAKNIQYF,TGTGCCAGCAGCCCGGATTTTATAGCCAAAAACATTCAGTACTTC
TRBJ2-3,many,TRBV20-1,.,CSASISSPRGDTQYF,TGCAGTGCTAGTATATCGTCTCCAAGAGGAGATACGCAGTATTTT
TRBJ2-7,many,TRBV20-1,.,CSARDPQHEQYF,TGCAGTGCTAGAGATCCCCAGCACGAGCAGTACTTC
TRBJ2-1,few,TRBV20-1,TRBD2,CSARDVAGPYNEQFF,TGCAGTGCTAGAGACGTAGCGGGGCCCTACAATGAGCAGTTCTTC
TRBJ2-1,many,TRBV7-6,.,CASSLASDSYNEQFF,TGTGCCAGCAGCTTAGCGTCTGACTCCTACAATGAGCAGTTCTTC
TRBJ2-2,many,TRBV6-5,.,CASSYQSTRYTGELFF,TGTGCCAGCAGTTACCAGTCGACTAGATACACCGGGGAGCTGTTTTTT
TRBJ1-5,few,TRBV7-2,TRBD1,CASSYSGQGHQPQHF,TGTGCCAGCAGCTATTCCGGACAGGGGCATCAGCCCCAGCATTTT
TRBJ1-1,many,TRBV15,.,CATSRDIRGMNTEAFF,TGTGCCACCAGCAGAGATATAAGGGGGATGAACACTGAAGCTTTCTTT
TRBJ2-2,few,TRBV6-5,.,CASSYSIIASASPGELFF,TGTGCCAGCAGTTACTCGATAATAGCGTCAGCCTCTCCCGGGGAGCTGTTTTTT
TRBJ1-1,.,TRBV29-1,.,CSVNSNSLMNTEAFF,TGCAGCGTTAATTCTAACAGCCTCATGAACACTGAAGCTTTCTTT
TRBJ2-7,many,TRBV29-1,.,CSVETGRTYEQYF,TGCAGCGTTGAAACAGGCCGGACCTACGAGCAGTACTTC
TRBJ2-5,.,TRBV12-3/TRBV12-4,.,CASSAGRDQETQYF,TGTGCCAGCAGTGCGGGCAGGGACCAAGAGACCCAGTACTTC
TRBJ2-7,.,TRBV10-1,.,CASSESAGYEQYF,TGCGCCAGCAGTGAGTCTGCCGGCTACGAGCAGTACTTC
TRBJ2-3,many,TRBV9,TRBD2,CASAPTGTSVTDTQYF,TGTGCCAGCGCCCCAACCGGGACTAGCGTCACAGATACGCAGTATTTT
TRBJ2-2,few,TRBV7-2,TRBD1,CASSLSRGLTGELFF,TGTGCCAGCAGCTTATCCAGGGGGCTTACCGGGGAGCTGTTTTTT
TRBJ1-5,.,TRBV6-1,.,CASSFYQGLSNQPQHF,TGTGCCAGCAGCTTCTACCAGGGTCTCAGCAATCAGCCCCAGCATTTT
TRBJ2-7,.,TRBV15,.,CATSREQGAYEQYF,TGTGCCACCAGCAGAGAGCAAGGGGCCTACGAGCAGTACTTC
TRBJ2-1,.,TRBV3-1,TRBD1,CASSRVYSGQGADGQFF,TGTGCCAGTAGCCGAGTTTATTCAGGGCAGGGGGCCGACGGGCAGTTCTTC
TRBJ2-5,.,TRBV5-1,.,CASSLRGLMQETQYF,TGCGCCAGCAGCTTGAGGGGACTTATGCAAGAGACCCAGTACTTC
TRBJ2-1,many,TRBV4-2,.,CASSQDLGLGAYNEQFF,TGTGCCAGCAGCCAAGATTTGGGCTTGGGGGCCTACAATGAGCAGTTCTTC
TRBJ2-5,.,TRBV6-2/TRBV6-3,.,CASSPEGSETQYF,TGTGCCAGCAGCCCCGAAGGGAGTGAGACCCAGTACTTC
TRBJ2-3,.,TRBV4-1,.,CASSQAQGHPRGDTQYF,TGCGCCAGCAGCCAAGCCCAGGGACATCCAAGGGGAGATACGCAGTATTTT
TRBJ2-7,.,TRBV7-2,.,CASSLTGLTYEQYF,TGTGCCAGCAGCTTAACCGGATTAACCTACGAGCAGTACTTC
TRBJ2-5,.,TRBV3-1,.,CASSPTRVEETQYF,TGTGCCAGCAGCCCAACCAGGGTAGAAGAGACCCAGTACTTC
TRBJ2-3,few,TRBV20-1,TRBD2,CSARKTSGPGTDTQYF,TGCAGTGCTAGAAAGACTAGCGGACCAGGCACAGATACGCAGTATTTT
TRBJ2-2,few,TRBV19,.,CASSVQRGSGELFF,TGTGCCAGTAGTGTTCAGAGGGGATCCGGGGAGCTGTTTTTT
TRBJ2-7,.,TRBV12-3/TRBV12-4,TRBD2,CASSSVRGVNEQYF,TGTGCCAGCAGTTCCGTCCGGGGGGTGAACGAGCAGTACTTC
TRBJ1-5,few,TRBV28,.,CASSPYPGSTPQHF,TGTGCCAGCAGTCCTTATCCGGGATCAACGCCCCAGCATTTT
TRBJ2-5,many,TRBV29-1,.,CSVKTTGRETQYF,TGCAGCGTCAAGACTACAGGGAGGGAGACCCAGTACTTC
TRBJ2-7,few,TRBV5-1,.,CASSLEVIAYEQYF,TGCGCCAGCAGCTTGGAAGTTATAGCCTACGAGCAGTACTTC
TRBJ2-3,.,TRBV4-2,TRBD1,CASSQQTGGLSTDTQYF,TGTGCCAGCAGCCAACAAACAGGGGGCCTGAGCACAGATACGCAGTATTTT
TRBJ2-7,.,TRBV4-1,TRBD1,CASSQWTGLQKEQYF,TGCGCCAGCAGCCAGTGGACAGGACTTCAAAAGGAGCAGTACTTC
TRBJ2-1,many,TRBV7-9,TRBD2,CASSILAGGPGPNEQFF,TGTGCCAGCAGCATACTAGCGGGGGGGCCTGGACCCAATGAGCAGTTCTTC
TRBJ2-7,many,TRBV27,.,CASSSLGTQYEQYF,TGTGCCAGCAGCTCACTCGGGACACAGTACGAGCAGTACTTC
TRBJ2-7,few,TRBV6-2/TRBV6-3,.,CASSTGDPYEQYF,TGTGCCAGCAGTACGGGAGACCCCTACGAGCAGTACTTC
TRBJ2-2,.,TRBV20-1,TRBD1,CSARETGTGELFF,TGCAGTGCTAGAGAGACAGGGACCGGGGAGCTGTTTTTT
TRBJ2-4,.,TRBV6-5,.,CASSSSGENIQYF,.
TRBJ2-7,.,TRBV20-1,.,CSASQIVTYEQYF,TGCAGTGCCAGTCAGATCGTAACCTACGAGCAGTACTTC
TRBJ2-1,.,TRBV29-1,TRBD2,CSVRGLAVWKQFF,TGCAGCGTTCGGGGACTAGCGGTCTGGAAGCAGTTCTTC
TRBJ2-2,few,TRBV5-1,.,CASSLESGDVTGELFF,TGCGCCAGCAGCTTGGAGTCGGGGGATGTCACCGGGGAGCTGTTTTTT
TRBJ1-2,few,TRBV4-3,.,CASSQEWGAGGYTF,TGCGCCAGCAGCCAAGAATGGGGGGCAGGAGGCTACACCTTC
TRBJ1-4,.,TRBV6-5,.,CASSYFATNEKLFF,TGTGCCAGCAGTTACTTTGCAACTAATGAAAAACTGTTTTTT
TRBJ2-1,many,TRBV6-1,TRBD1,CASSRQGINNEQFF,TGTGCCAGCAGTCGACAGGGGATCAACAATGAGCAGTTCTTC
TRBJ2-3,few,TRBV29-1,.,CSVRGRTAGHTQYF,TGCAGCGTTAGAGGTCGGACAGCGGGACATACGCAGTATTTT
TRBJ2-1,.,TRBV20-1,.,CSASPGGRGEQFF,TGCAGTGCTAGTCCTGGTGGCAGGGGAGAGCAGTTCTTC
TRBJ2-3,once,TRBV20-1,.,CSAPHREVSTDTQYF,TGCAGTGCACCCCACAGGGAAGTTAGCACAGATACGCAGTATTTT
TRBJ2-1,few,TRBV4-2,.,CASSQVVIKQTYYNEQFF,TGTGCCAGCAGCCAAGTGGTTATAAAGCAAACCTACTACAATGAGCAGTTCTTC
TRBJ2-2,.,TRBV20-1,.,CSANLPGTPSTGELFF,TGCAGTGCTAACTTACCCGGGACGCCTAGCACCGGGGAGCTGTTTTTT
TRBJ1-1,few,TRBV6-1,.,CASSAGRLNTEAFF,TGTGCCAGCAGTGCGGGAAGGTTGAACACTGAAGCTTTCTTT